One sample yielded the 15 T cell receptor beta chains listed below, sequenced in a study of T cells in Graves' hyperthyroidism and ophthalmopathy. TCR beta CDR3 regions were amplified from RNA. The primer set for the first-round RT-PCR of the TCR CDR3 was HTBI. TCRdb re-analysed the multiplex PCR reads in MiXCR, keeping a single row per CDR3 protein. Of 530,000 or so distinct CDR3 sequences listed, under 20% are singletons. Sample: blood. These TCRs come from a woman aged 18 to 35 with Graves' ophthalmopathy.

Comment on this clonotype: Given a much more abundant clone one base away, this may be a read error. J is TRBJ1-2 and V is TRBV5-1; 11 bases are a match to TRBD1. The CDR3 runs to 17 residues. Looked up from germline, CDR1 is SGHRS and CDR2 is YFSETQ. The V and J ends lost 4 bases and 2 bases, in that order; junction bases with no gene match: 10. The CDR3 bases are TGCGCCAGCAGCAACCCCGGGACAGGGGGTTCCAACTATGGCTACACCTTC. Residues: CASSNPGTGGSNYGYTF.

This sequence joins TRBV11-3 and TRBJ1-6; 8 bases are shared with TRBD1. This CDR3 is 14 amino acids long. Germline V lookup: CDR1 SGHNT, CDR2 YENEEA. J was trimmed by 9 bases and V by 0 bases; bases with no gene match: 1. CDR3 loop: CASSLDRGRSPLHF. The DNA of the CDR3 is TGTGCCAGCAGCTTAGACAGGGGGCGTTCACCCCTCCACTTT.

The rearrangement uses TRBV6-2 or TRBV6-3 and TRBJ1-5; tentatively, D is TRBD1 (6 bases). Germline loops: CDR1 MNHEY, CDR2 SVGEGT. This CDR3 comprises 14 residues. Trimming removed 2 bases at V and 5 bases at J, with 10 bases between. The CDR3 DNA follows: TGTGCCAGCAGTTACGGGGGCAGCTATCAGCCCCAGCATTTT. It translates to CASSYGGSYQPQHF.

This clonotype has at least ten counts. The J gene is TRBJ2-1, the V gene TRBV7-2; D perhaps matches TRBD2 (6 bases). V shed 0 bases and J shed 8 bases, with 14 bases lying between them. Germline CDR1 SGHTA, CDR2 FQGNSA. CDR3 length equals 15 residues. The CDR3 is CASSLARGGVYEQFF. The CDR3 DNA is TGTGCCAGCAGCTTAGCGCGCGGCGGGGTTTATGAGCAGTTCTTC.

This clonotype appeared many times. This chain connects TRBV10-3 to TRBJ2-7, with D unresolved. The CDR3 covers 15 residues. V lost 0 bases and J lost 2, with 11 bases in between. Germline CDR1 reads ENHRY; CDR2 reads SYGVKD. CDR3 bases: TGTGCCATCAGTGAGTCGGTAGGCAGCACCTACGAGCAGTACTTC. Its protein product is CAISESVGSTYEQYF.

This clonotype showed up just a few times. The J gene is TRBJ1-2, the V gene TRBV7-9, with 11 bases fitting TRBD1. Trimming cost V 1 base and J 4 bases; bases outside gene matches: 20. Per germline, CDR1 SEHNR and CDR2 FQNEAQ (reference sequence). There are 21 residues in the CDR3. CDR3 protein: CASSLVVGGRTGGETRYGYTF. As DNA, the CDR3 is TGTGCCAGCAGCTTAGTGGTTGGAGGAAGGACAGGGGGCGAGACGCGCTATGGCTACACCTTC. Full variable domain (remainder filled in from reference TRBV7-9 and TRBJ1-2): DTGVSQNPRHKITKRGQNVTFRCDPISEHNRLYWYRQTLGQGPEFLTYFQNEAQLEKSRLLSDRFSAERPKGSFSTLEIQRTEQGDSAMYLCASSLVVGGRTGGETRYGYTFGSGTRLTVV.

This clonotype was counted many times. The rearrangement joins TRBV7-6 to TRBJ2-3, with 15 bases that match TRBD2. The germline gives CDR1 SGHVS, CDR2 FNYEAQ. The trim removed 5 bases at V and 0 bases at J, leaving 6 bases unmatched. The CDR3 is made up of 18 amino acids. The CDR3: CASSRGLAGGTSTDTQYF. CDR3 sequence (DNA): TGTGCCAGCAGCAGAGGACTAGCGGGAGGGACTAGCACAGATACGCAGTATTTT.

This clonotype has ten or more counts. This chain uses TRBV28 with TRBJ1-5; TRBD1 might be the D (5 bases). The CDR3 spans 12 residues. V shed 8 bases and J shed 7 bases, with 12 bases lying between them. Germline values: CDR1 MDHEN, CDR2 SYDVKM. DNA of the CDR3: TGTGCCAGCGGAAGGGGAAGGCAGCCCCAGCATTTT. Translating it yields CASGRGRQPQHF.

The V call is TRBV7-6, the J call TRBJ2-7, with D tentatively TRBD1 (6 bases). The V gene lost 2 bases and the J gene lost 5 bases, with 13 bases spanning the gap. The CDR3 is 14 residues long. CDR1 SGHVS and CDR2 FNYEAQ come from the germline V gene. In DNA form, the CDR3 reads TGTGCCAGCAGCTTAAGAGCAGGGGATAACGAGCAGTACTTC. Protein product: CASSLRAGDNEQYF.

By its share, this clonotype is medium-sized. The chain couples TRBV28 to TRBJ1-1, with TRBD1 identical over 7 bases. Germline V gene lookup returns CDR1 MDHEN and CDR2 SYDVKM. The CDR3 loop spans 16 amino acids. J was trimmed by 5 bases and V by 1 base; bases with no gene match: 10. Here the CDR3 DNA reads TGTGCCAGCAGTTTATTAGGGGGCGCGGGTAAGACTGAAGCTTTCTTT. Protein: CASSLLGGAGKTEAFF.

In its sample, this clonotype was seen a few times. The chain has TRBV9 and TRBJ2-7; 15 nucleotides align to TRBD2. V shed 0 bases and J 7 bases; nucleotides not matched to a gene: 8. Germline values: CDR1 SGDLS, CDR2 YYNGEE. The CDR3 is 17 amino acids. CDR3 residues: CASSVAGTSGRRGEQYF. The CDR3 region has the DNA TGTGCCAGCAGCGTAGCCGGGACTAGCGGGAGGCGGGGTGAGCAGTACTTC.

This clonotype was seen a few times. The chain has TRBV13 and TRBJ2-2, with TRBD1 as a possible D gene (5 bases). The ends were cut back, 3 bases at V and 7 bases at J, with 21 bases in the middle. This CDR3 spans 17 amino acids. Germline assignment: CDR1 PRHDT and CDR2 FYEKMQ (reference sequence). The DNA of the CDR3 is TGTGCCAGCAGCTTCGCCAGGCAGGGTGTGTCCGGCGGGGAGCTGTTTTTT. It yields the protein CASSFARQGVSGGELFF.

This clonotype was seen repeatedly, ten times or more. The chain recombines TRBV28 with TRBJ2-3; 7 positions match TRBD1. This CDR3 contains 15 residues. The germline V gene has CDR1 MDHEN and CDR2 SYDVKM. V was clipped by 6 bases and J by 5 bases; unmatched bases: 11. The CDR3 DNA sequence: TGTGCCAGCAGCCGGCGACAGGGCGCCGGAGATACGCAGTATTTT. Translating it yields CASSRRQGAGDTQYF.

Many counts were recorded for this clonotype. The CDR3 sequence is CASSPSRRTNTGELFF. DNA for the CDR3: TGTGCCAGCTCACCTTCCAGGCGCACGAACACCGGGGAGCTGTTTTTT. The rearrangement uses TRBV18 and TRBJ2-2; D call uncertain. CDR3 length: 16 amino acids. In germline, CDR1 is KGHSH, CDR2 LQKENI. V dropped 3 bases and J dropped 0 bases, with 11 bases sitting between them.

This clonotype was recorded many times. The chain recombines TRBV7-9 with TRBJ1-6; 8 bases fit TRBD1. CDR1 and CDR2 (germline): SEHNR, FQNEAQ (reference sequence). V gave up 3 bases and J gave up 8 bases; unmatched junction bases: 0. The CDR3 spans 13 residues. CDR3 loop: CASSLDRDSPLHF. The CDR3 bases are TGTGCCAGCAGCTTGGACAGGGATTCACCCCTCCACTTT.